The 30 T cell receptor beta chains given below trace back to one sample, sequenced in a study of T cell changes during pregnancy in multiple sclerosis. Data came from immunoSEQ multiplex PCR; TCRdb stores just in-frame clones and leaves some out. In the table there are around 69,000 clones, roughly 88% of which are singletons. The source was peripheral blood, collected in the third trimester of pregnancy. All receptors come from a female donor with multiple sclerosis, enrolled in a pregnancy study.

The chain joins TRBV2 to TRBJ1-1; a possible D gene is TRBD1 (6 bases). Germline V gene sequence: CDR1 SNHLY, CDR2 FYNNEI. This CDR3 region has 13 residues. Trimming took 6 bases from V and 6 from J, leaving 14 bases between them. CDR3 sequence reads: CASRPDGGAEAFF. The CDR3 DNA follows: TGTGCCAGCAGGCCTGATGGGGGCGCTGAAGCTTTCTTT.

CDR3 protein: CASSPTAQPGYEQYF. CDR3 sequence (DNA): TGCGCCAGCAGCCCTACAGCCCAGCCTGGCTACGAGCAGTACTTC. This chain links TRBV5-1 with TRBJ2-5; D is uncertain. The closer fit of TRBJ2-7 to the DNA end suggests the J call may be wrong. The length of the CDR3 is 15 residues. The germline V gene has CDR1 SGHRS and CDR2 YFSETQ.

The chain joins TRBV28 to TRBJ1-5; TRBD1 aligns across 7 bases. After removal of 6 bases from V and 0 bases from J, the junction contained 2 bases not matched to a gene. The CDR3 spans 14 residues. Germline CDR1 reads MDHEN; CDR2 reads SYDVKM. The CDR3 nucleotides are TGTGCCAGCAGGGGGACAGTTAGCAATCAGCCCCAGCATTTT. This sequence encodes CASRGTVSNQPQHF. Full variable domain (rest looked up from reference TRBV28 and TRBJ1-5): DVKVTQSSRYLVKRTGEKVFLECVQDMDHENMFWYRQDPGLGLRLIYFSYDVKMKEKGDIPEGYSVSREKKERFSLILESASTNQTSMYLCASRGTVSNQPQHFGDGTRLSIL.

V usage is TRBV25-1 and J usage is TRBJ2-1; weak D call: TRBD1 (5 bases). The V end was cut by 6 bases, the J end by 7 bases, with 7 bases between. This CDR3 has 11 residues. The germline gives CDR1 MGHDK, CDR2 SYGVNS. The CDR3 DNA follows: TGTGCCAGCAGACAGGCTAATGAGCAGTTCTTC. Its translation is CASRQANEQFF.

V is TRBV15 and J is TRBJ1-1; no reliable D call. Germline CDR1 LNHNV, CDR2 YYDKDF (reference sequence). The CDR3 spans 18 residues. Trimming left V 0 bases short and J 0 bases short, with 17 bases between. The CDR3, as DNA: TGTGCCACCAGCAGAGATTACTATCGGGGTGACCTGAACACTGAAGCTTTCTTT. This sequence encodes CATSRDYYRGDLNTEAFF.

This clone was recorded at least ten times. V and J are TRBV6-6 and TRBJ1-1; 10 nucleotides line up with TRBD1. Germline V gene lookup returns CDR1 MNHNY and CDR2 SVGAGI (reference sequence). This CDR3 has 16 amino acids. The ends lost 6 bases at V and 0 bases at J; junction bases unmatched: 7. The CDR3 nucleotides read TGTGCCAGCAGGACGACAGGGGGCGAGGTGAACACTGAAGCTTTCTTT. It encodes CASRTTGGEVNTEAFF.

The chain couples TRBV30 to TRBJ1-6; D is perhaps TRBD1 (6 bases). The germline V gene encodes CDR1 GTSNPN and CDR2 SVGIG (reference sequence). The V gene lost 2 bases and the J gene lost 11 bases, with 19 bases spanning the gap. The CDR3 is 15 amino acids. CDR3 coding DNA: TGTGCCTGGAGTAGGGGGGGCCAGGGCGGGCCACCCCTCCACTTT. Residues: CAWSRGGQGGPPLHF.

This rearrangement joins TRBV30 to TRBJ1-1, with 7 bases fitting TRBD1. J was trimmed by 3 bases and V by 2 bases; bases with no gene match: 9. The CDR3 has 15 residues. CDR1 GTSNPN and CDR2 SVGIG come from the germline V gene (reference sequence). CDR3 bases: TGTGCCTGGAGTCTAGGGTCAGGGGGGTACACTGAAGCTTTCTTT. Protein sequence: CAWSLGSGGYTEAFF.

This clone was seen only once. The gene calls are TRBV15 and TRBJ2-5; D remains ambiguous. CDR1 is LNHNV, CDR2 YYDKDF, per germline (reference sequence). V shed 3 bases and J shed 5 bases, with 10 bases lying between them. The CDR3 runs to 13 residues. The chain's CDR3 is CATSRDSGETQYF. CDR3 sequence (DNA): TGTGCCACCAGCAGGGATTCCGGGGAGACCCAGTACTTC. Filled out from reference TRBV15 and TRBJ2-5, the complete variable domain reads DAMVIQNPRYQVTQFGKPVTLSCSQTLNHNVMYWYQQKSSQAPKLLFHYYDKDFNNEADTPDNFQSRRPNTSFCFLDIRSPGLGDTAMYLCATSRDSGETQYFGPGTRLLVL.

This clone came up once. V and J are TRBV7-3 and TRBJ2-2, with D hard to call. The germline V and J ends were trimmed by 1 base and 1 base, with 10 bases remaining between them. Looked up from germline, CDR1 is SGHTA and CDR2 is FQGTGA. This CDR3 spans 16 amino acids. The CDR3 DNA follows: TGTGCCAGCAGCTTAAATGCTGCCGGGAACACCGGGGAGCTGTTTTTT. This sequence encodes CASSLNAAGNTGELFF.

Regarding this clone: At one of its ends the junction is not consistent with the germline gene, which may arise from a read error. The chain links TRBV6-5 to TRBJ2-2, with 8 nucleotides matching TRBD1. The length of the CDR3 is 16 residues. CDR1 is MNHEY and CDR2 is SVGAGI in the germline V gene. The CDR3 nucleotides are TGTACCAGCAGTTACCAGGGACAGGCGATCACCGGGGAGCTGTTTTTT. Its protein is CTSSYQGQAITGELFF.

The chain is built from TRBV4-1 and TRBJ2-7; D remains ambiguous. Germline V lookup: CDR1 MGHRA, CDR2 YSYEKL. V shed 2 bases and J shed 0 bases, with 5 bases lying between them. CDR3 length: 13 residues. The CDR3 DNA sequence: TGCGCCAGCAGCCAACCTTTCTCCTACGAGCAGTACTTC. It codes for CASSQPFSYEQYF.

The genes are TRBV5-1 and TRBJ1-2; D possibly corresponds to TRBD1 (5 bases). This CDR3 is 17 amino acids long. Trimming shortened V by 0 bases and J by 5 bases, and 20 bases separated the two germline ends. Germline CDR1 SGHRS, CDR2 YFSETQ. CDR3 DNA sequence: TGCGCCAGCAGCTTGGGCGGACTACTGGGGACTGCTTATGGCTACACCTTC. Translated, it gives CASSLGGLLGTAYGYTF.

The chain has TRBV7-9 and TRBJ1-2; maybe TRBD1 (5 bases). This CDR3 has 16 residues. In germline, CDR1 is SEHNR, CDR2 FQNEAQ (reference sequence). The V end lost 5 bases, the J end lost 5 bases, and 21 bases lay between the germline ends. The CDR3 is CASSPEDSRLGYGYTF. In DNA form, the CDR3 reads TGTGCCAGCAGCCCGGAAGACAGCCGGCTGGGATATGGCTACACCTTC.

The CDR3 here is CASSQDRDRAYNSPLHF. The CDR3 coding sequence is TGCGCCAGCAGCCAAGATAGGGACAGGGCTTATAATTCACCCCTCCACTTT. This chain links TRBV4-3 with TRBJ1-6, with TRBD1 matching 9 bases. CDR3 length: 17 amino acids. With V trimmed by 0 bases and J by 4 bases, 4 bases remained unmatched. The V gene's germline CDR1 is LGHNA and CDR2 YSLEER.

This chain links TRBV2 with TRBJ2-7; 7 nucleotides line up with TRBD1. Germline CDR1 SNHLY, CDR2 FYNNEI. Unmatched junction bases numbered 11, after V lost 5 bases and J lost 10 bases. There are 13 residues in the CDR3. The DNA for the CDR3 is TGTGCCAGCAGTTCCGGGACAGTTTTCCGACAGTACTTC. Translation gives CASSSGTVFRQYF.

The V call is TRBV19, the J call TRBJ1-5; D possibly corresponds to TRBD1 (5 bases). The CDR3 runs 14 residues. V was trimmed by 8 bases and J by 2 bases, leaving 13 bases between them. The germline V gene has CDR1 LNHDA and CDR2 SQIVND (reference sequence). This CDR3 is CASHQGIGNQPQHF. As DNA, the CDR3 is TGTGCCAGTCATCAGGGAATTGGCAATCAGCCCCAGCATTTT.

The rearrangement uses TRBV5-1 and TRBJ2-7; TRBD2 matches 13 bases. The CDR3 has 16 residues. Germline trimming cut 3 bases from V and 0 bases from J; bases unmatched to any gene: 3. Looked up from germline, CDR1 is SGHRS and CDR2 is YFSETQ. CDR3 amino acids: CASSWGLAGYSYEQYF. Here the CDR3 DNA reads TGCGCCAGCAGCTGGGGACTAGCGGGGTACTCCTACGAGCAGTACTTC.

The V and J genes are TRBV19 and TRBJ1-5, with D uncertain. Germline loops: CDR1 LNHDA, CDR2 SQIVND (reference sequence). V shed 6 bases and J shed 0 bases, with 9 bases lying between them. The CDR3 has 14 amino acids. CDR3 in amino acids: CASRASFSNQPQHF. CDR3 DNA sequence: TGTGCCAGTAGGGCAAGTTTTAGCAATCAGCCCCAGCATTTT.

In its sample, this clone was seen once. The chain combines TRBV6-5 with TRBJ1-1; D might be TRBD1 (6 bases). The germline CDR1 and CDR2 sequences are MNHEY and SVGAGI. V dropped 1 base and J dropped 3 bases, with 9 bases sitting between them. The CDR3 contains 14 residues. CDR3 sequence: CASSYFRGHTEAFF. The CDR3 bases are TGTGCCAGCAGTTACTTCAGGGGACACACTGAAGCTTTCTTT.

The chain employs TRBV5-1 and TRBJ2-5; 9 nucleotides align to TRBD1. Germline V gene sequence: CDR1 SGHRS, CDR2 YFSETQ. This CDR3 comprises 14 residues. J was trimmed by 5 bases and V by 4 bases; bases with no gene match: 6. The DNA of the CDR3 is TGCGCCAGCAGCGGCGGACAGGGGATGGAGACCCAGTACTTC. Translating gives CASSGGQGMETQYF.

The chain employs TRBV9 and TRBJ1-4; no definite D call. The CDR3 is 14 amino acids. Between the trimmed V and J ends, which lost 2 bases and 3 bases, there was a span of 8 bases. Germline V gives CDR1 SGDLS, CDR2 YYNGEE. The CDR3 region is CASSVQASNEKLFF. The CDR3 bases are TGTGCCAGCAGCGTCCAGGCCTCTAATGAAAAACTGTTTTTT.

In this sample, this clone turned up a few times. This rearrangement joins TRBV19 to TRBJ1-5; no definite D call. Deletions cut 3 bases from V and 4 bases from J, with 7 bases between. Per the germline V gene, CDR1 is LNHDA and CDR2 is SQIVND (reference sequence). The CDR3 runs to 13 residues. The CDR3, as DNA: TGTGCCAGTAGTATCCTCAGAAATCAGCCCCAGCATTTT. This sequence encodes CASSILRNQPQHF.

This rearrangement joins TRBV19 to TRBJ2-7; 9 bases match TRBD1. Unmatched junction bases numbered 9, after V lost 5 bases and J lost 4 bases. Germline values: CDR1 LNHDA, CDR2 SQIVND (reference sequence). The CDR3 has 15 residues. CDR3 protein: CASSSPGQGRYEQYF. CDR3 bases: TGTGCCAGTAGTTCCCCGGGACAGGGTCGGTACGAGCAGTACTTC.

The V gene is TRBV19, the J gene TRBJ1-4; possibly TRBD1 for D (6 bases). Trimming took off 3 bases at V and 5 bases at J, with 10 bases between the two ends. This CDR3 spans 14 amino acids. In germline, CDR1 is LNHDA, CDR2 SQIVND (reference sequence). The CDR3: CASSIAGANEKLFF. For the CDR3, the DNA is TGTGCCAGTAGTATCGCGGGGGCGAATGAAAAACTGTTTTTT.

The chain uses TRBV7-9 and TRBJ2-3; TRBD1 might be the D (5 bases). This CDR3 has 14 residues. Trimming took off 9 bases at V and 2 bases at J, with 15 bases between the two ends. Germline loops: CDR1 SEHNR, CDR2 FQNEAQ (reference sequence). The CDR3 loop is CASIRVDLTDTQYF. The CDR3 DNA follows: TGTGCCAGTATCAGGGTCGACCTCACAGATACGCAGTATTTT.

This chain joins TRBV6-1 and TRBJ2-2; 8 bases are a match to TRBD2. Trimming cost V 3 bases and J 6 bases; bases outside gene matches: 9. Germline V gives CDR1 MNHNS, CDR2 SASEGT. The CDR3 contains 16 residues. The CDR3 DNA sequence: TGTGCCAGCAGTGATGGGCCGGGGGGGCAGTCCGGGGAGCTGTTTTTT. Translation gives CASSDGPGGQSGELFF.

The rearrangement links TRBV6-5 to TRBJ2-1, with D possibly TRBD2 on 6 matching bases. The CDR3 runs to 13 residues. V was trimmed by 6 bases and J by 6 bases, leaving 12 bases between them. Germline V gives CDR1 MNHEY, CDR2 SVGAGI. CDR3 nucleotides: TGTGCCAGCAGGAACGGAGGGCTCAATGAGCAGTTCTTC. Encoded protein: CASRNGGLNEQFF.

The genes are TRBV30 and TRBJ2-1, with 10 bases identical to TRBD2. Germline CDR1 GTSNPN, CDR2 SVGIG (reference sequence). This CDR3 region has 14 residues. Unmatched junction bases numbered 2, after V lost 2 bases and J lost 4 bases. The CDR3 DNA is TGTGCCTGGAGTCCGGGACTAGCGTACAATGAGCAGTTCTTC. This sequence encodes CAWSPGLAYNEQFF.

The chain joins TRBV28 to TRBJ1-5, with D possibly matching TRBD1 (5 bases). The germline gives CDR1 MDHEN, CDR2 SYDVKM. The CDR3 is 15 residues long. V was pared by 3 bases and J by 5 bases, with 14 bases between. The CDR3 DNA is TGTGCCAGCAGTTTCTCACGGCTAGGGGATCAGCCCCAGCATTTT. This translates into CASSFSRLGDQPQHF.